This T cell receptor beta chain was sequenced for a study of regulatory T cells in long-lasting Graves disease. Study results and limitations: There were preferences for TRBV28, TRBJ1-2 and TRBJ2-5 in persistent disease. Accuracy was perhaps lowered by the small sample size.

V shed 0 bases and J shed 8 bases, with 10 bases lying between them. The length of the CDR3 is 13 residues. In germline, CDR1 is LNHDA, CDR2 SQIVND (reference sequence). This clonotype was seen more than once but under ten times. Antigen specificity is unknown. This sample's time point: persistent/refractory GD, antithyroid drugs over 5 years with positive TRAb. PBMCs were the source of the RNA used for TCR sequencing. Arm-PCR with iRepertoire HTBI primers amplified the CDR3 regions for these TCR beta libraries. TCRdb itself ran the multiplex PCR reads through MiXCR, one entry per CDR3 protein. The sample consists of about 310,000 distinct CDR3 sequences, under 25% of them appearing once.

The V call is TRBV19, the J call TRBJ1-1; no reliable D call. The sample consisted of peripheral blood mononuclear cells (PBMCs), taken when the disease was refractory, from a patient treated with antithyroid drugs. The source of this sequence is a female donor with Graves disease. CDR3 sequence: CASSIEQLPEAFF. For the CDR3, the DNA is TGTGCCAGTAGTATAGAGCAGCTACCCGAAGCTTTCTTT.